This T cell receptor (beta chain) emerged from a study of blood T cell repertoires in COVID-19. For the study at large: Collection of acute and convalescent COVID-19 samples took place in the United States, Italy and Spain. PBMCs, B-cell-depleted T cells, or T cells provided the cDNA or gDNA that made up the material.

The V and J ends lost 0 bases and 0 bases respectively, with 14 bases between them. Germline CDR1 and CDR2: GTSNPN and SVGIG (reference sequence). The CDR3 runs 16 residues. Source study methods: Reference gene primer amplification in the assay estimated nucleated cell counts. Profiled with immunoSEQ multiplex PCR; TCRdb holds only in-frame clones, not every one. The DNA was the basis for D and trimming; V, J and clone size are from that table. The data contain 200,000 to 250,000 clones, about nine tenths of them singletons. The chain combines TRBV30 with TRBJ1-1; D unclear. The source material was PBMCs or T cells enriched from blood (not recorded which). This TCR came from a woman in her forties with acute COVID-19. For the CDR3, the DNA is TGTGCCTGGAGTGTTGGCCTCCTCGGGTTGAACACTGAAGCTTTCTTT. Translating it yields CAWSVGLLGLNTEAFF.